A selection of T cell receptor beta chains follows, all from one sample in a study of T-cell reconstitution after alpha-beta-depleted transplantation in children. TCRdb recomputed calls from the PCR reads with MiXCR, one row per CDR3 protein. Here the sample spans over 200,000 distinct CDR3 sequences, about a tenth being singletons. The material sequenced was PBMCs, taken before TCRalphabeta/CD19-depleted stem cell transplant. Receptors originate from a child under three years old with acute myeloid leukemia, due to receive a stem cell transplant. Each CDR3 is given with its conserved first and last residue. The D gene is left open where the match is weak. Clone size appears in some rows only: once, few, many, or a class for an expanded clone.

TRBV5-1,TRBJ1-1,NA,few,TGCGCCAGCAGCTTGGCCCCGGGTAGGGGGAACACTGAAGCTTTCTTT,CASSLAPGRGNTEAFF
TRBV7-7,TRBJ2-1,TRBD2,few,TGTGCCAGCAGCCCCGGGCTAGCGGGAGCAGGCAATGAGCAGTTCTTC,CASSPGLAGAGNEQFF
TRBV27,TRBJ2-7,NA,NA,TGTGCCAGCAGTTCCTCATACAGGGCTTCCTACGAGCAGTACTTC,CASSSSYRASYEQYF
TRBV10-3,TRBJ2-2,NA,NA,TGTGCCATCAGTGCCGGGGAAACCGGGGAGCTGTTTTTT,CAISAGETGELFF
TRBV7-2,TRBJ2-1,NA,NA,TGTGCCAGCAGCTTACGCAGAGGGTACAAGTTCTTC,CASSLRRGYKFF
TRBV12-5,TRBJ1-2,TRBD1,many,TGTGCTAGTGGCTCCTGCAGGGGGTCCTCATATGGCTACACCTTC,CASGSCRGSSYGYTF
TRBV7-3,TRBJ1-1,TRBD1,NA,TGTGCCAGCAGACCTCGACAGGGCCTCACTGAAGCTTTCTTT,CASRPRQGLTEAFF
TRBV27,TRBJ1-1,NA,many,TGTGCCAGCAGTCCCCAACCGGGACACCAGAACACTGAAGCTTTCTTT,CASSPQPGHQNTEAFF
TRBV5-1,TRBJ2-1,NA,many,TGCGCCAGCAGCTTGATCCCTGGAGGGGGCTACAATGAGCAGTTCTTC,CASSLIPGGGYNEQFF
TRBV28,TRBJ2-6,TRBD1,NA,TGTGCCAGCAGTTTAGGGACAGGGGGTACTGGGGCCAACGTCCTGACTTTC,CASSLGTGGTGANVLTF
TRBV20-1,TRBJ2-3,TRBD1,many,TGCAGTGCGTCCGGGACAGGGGGCACAGATACGCAGTATTTT,CSASGTGGTDTQYF
TRBV20-1,TRBJ2-5,NA,many,TGCAGTGCCATCGACAGATACCAAGAGACCCAGTACTTC,CSAIDRYQETQYF
TRBV4-3,TRBJ2-5,TRBD2,many,TGCGCCAGCAGCCTCGGGGGGGGCGTGGAGACCCAGTACTTC,CASSLGGGVETQYF
TRBV7-8,TRBJ1-2,TRBD1,many,TGTGCCAGCAGCTTAGATGGCAGGGGGGGATTCTACGGCTACACCTTC,CASSLDGRGGFYGYTF
TRBV6-2/TRBV6-3,TRBJ1-5,NA,many,TGTGCCAGCAGTTTCAGGTCGCAGCCCCAGCATTTT,CASSFRSQPQHF
TRBV9,TRBJ2-7,NA,many,TGTGCCAGCAGCCCCGGGACATTCCACGAGCAGTACTTC,CASSPGTFHEQYF
TRBV21-1,TRBJ2-7,NA,many,TGTGCCAGCAGAAACCCCAAGGGACTAGCCTTGTGGGAGCAGTACTTC,CASRNPKGLALWEQYF
TRBV6-1,TRBJ2-5,TRBD2,many,TGTGCCAGCAATCTTCTAGCGGACCAAGAGACCCAGTACTTC,CASNLLADQETQYF
TRBV28,TRBJ2-7,TRBD1,many,TGTGCCAGCAGTTTGGGGACAGGGTTTTACGAGCAGTACTTC,CASSLGTGFYEQYF
TRBV5-5,TRBJ2-7,NA,many,TGTGCCAGCAGCTTCCCGGGCTCCTACGAGCAGTACTTC,CASSFPGSYEQYF
TRBV19,TRBJ2-1,NA,few,TGTGCCAGTAGGTCCTACAATGAGCAGTTCTTC,CASRSYNEQFF
TRBV5-6,TRBJ2-1,TRBD2,few,TGTGCCAGCAGCATGACGGGACTAGCGTTCTACAATGAGCAGTTCTTC,CASSMTGLAFYNEQFF
TRBV12-3/TRBV12-4,TRBJ1-6,NA,many,TGTGCCAGCAGAAGCAGGGGTACCCCTTCACCCCTCCACTTT,CASRSRGTPSPLHF
TRBV28,TRBJ2-7,NA,NA,TGTGCCAGCAGTTTATGGCAGGGGACCTCCTACGAGCAGTACTTC,CASSLWQGTSYEQYF
TRBV20-1,TRBJ1-5,NA,many,TGCAGTGCCCGCGGACAGAGTTCGCTGCGTGGGCAGCCCCAGCATTTT,CSARGQSSLRGQPQHF
TRBV29-1,TRBJ2-2,NA,many,TGCAGCGCCCTCGTGTATCAGGGAAAGTGGAACACCGGGGAGCTGTTTTTT,CSALVYQGKWNTGELFF
TRBV12-3/TRBV12-4,TRBJ1-3,NA,many,TGTGCCAGCAGTTTAACGGGAACTGGAAACACCATATATTTT,CASSLTGTGNTIYF
TRBV3-1,TRBJ2-3,TRBD1,many,TGTGCCAGCAGCCAACGACAGGGCGTTGCAGATACGCAGTATTTT,CASSQRQGVADTQYF
TRBV6-1,TRBJ1-1,TRBD1,many,TGTGCCAGCAGAGAACCCGACAGGGGGGGCACTGAAGCTTTCTTT,CASREPDRGGTEAFF
TRBV6-2/TRBV6-3,TRBJ2-2,NA,NA,TGTGCCAGCACCCCGAGGGGGGCGGGCGGGGAGCTGTTTTTT,CASTPRGAGGELFF
TRBV29-1,TRBJ1-1,NA,many,TGCAGCGTTGAAAAGGGGCCTAACACTGAAGCTTTCTTT,CSVEKGPNTEAFF
TRBV12-3/TRBV12-4,TRBJ1-1,NA,once,TGTGCCAGCAGTGCACGCTGGGGCGGCGAAGCTTTCTTT,CASSARWGGEAFF
TRBV2,TRBJ2-1,TRBD2,few,TGTGCCAGCAGTGACGGCGGGGGCTACAATGAGCAGTTCTTC,CASSDGGGYNEQFF
TRBV19,TRBJ2-2,NA,few,TGTGCCAGTAGACACCCCGGGACACTCACCGGGGAGCTGTTTTTT,CASRHPGTLTGELFF
TRBV19,TRBJ2-2,NA,many,TGTGCCAGTAGTTCCCTAACTGTTACCGGGGAGCTGTTTTTT,CASSSLTVTGELFF
TRBV20-1,TRBJ1-5,NA,many,TGCAGTGCTTACGTAACAGGGACCGGGAATCAGCCCCAGCATTTT,CSAYVTGTGNQPQHF
TRBV29-1,TRBJ1-2,TRBD1,many,TGCAGCGTTGGGCCTGACAGGGTTAAGTATGGCTACACCTTC,CSVGPDRVKYGYTF
TRBV12-3/TRBV12-4,TRBJ2-3,NA,many,TGTGCCAGCAGTTTACGGGGGGCCTCCGGAGATACGCAGTATTTT,CASSLRGASGDTQYF
TRBV5-1,TRBJ2-2,TRBD1,many,TGCGCCAGCAAACAGGGGTCCACCGGGGAGCTGTTTTTT,CASKQGSTGELFF
TRBV5-5,TRBJ1-1,TRBD1,many,TGTGCCAGCAGCAGTTACAGGGGGATGAACACCGAAGCTTTCTTT,CASSSYRGMNTEAFF
TRBV7-9,TRBJ2-2,TRBD1,few,TGTGCCAGCAGCCCCTCGGTACAGGGGTACACCGGGGAGCTGTTTTTT,CASSPSVQGYTGELFF
TRBV20-1,TRBJ1-1,NA,many,TGCAGTGCTAGCTCCATATGGGGCCAGAGCCTATTTGAAGCTTTCTTT,CSASSIWGQSLFEAFF
TRBV5-7,TRBJ2-7,TRBD2,many,TGTGCCAGCAGCTTGGTCGGACTAGCGGGGGGGATGGAGCAGTACTTC,CASSLVGLAGGMEQYF
TRBV7-9,TRBJ1-5,NA,many,TGTGCCAGCAGCCCACCCGAGGGACACCAGCCCCAGCATTTT,CASSPPEGHQPQHF
TRBV28,TRBJ2-1,NA,many,TGTGCCAGCAGTCCCGGGACTTTCTACAATGAGCAGTTCTTC,CASSPGTFYNEQFF
TRBV20-1,TRBJ2-7,TRBD1,many,TGCAGTGCTATCCGGACAGGGTCCTACGAGCAGTACTTC,CSAIRTGSYEQYF
TRBV28,TRBJ2-7,TRBD1,many,TGTGCCAGCACCCGGCTGCGGACAGGGTCCTACGAGCAGTACTTC,CASTRLRTGSYEQYF
TRBV12-3/TRBV12-4,TRBJ2-3,TRBD2,many,TGTGCCAGCAGCCTACTAGCGGGAGAGGCGCAGTATTTT,CASSLLAGEAQYF
TRBV12-3/TRBV12-4,TRBJ2-7,NA,many,TGTGCCAGCAATATCCAGGGTCTCGAGCAGTACTTC,CASNIQGLEQYF
TRBV27,TRBJ1-2,TRBD1,many,TGTGCCAGCAGAGGGACAGGGGCACTTCGGGGCTACACCTTC,CASRGTGALRGYTF
TRBV5-1,TRBJ2-5,NA,many,TGCGCCAGCAGCTTGGAAGTCGGGGGAAAAGAGACCCAGTACTTC,CASSLEVGGKETQYF
TRBV7-8,TRBJ2-3,TRBD2,many,TGTGCCAGCGGACCCGGGACTAGCGGCCTTTCCACAGATACGCAGTATTTT,CASGPGTSGLSTDTQYF
TRBV7-6,TRBJ1-4,NA,NA,TGTGCCAGCAGCTTCGGAAAAGAAAAACTGTTTTTT,CASSFGKEKLFF
TRBV3-1,TRBJ2-6,NA,many,TGTGCCAGCAGCCCGGACAGTTCAACCGCTGGGGCCAACGTCCTGACTTTC,CASSPDSSTAGANVLTF
TRBV12-3/TRBV12-4,TRBJ1-5,TRBD1,many,TGTGCCAGCAGTTTAGTGACAGGGGGACAGCCCCAGCATTTT,CASSLVTGGQPQHF